Below are 28 T cell receptor beta chains sequenced from a single sample in a study of CD8 T cells in Susac syndrome. The RNA input was roughly 0.45 to 1 ug, and it was reverse transcribed with random hexamers. Each CDR3 protein is one row after TCRdb ran MiXCR on the immunoSEQ multiplex PCR reads. This table holds 95,000 to 150,000 distinct CDR3 sequences, approximately 93% found once. Sequenced material: CD8+ T cells from PBMCs. These TCRs come from a human donor with multiple sclerosis.

This chain uses TRBV13 with TRBJ2-5; 9 nucleotides align to TRBD2. V shed 3 bases, J shed 5 bases, and the junction held 10 bases outside the gene matches. Germline V gene data show CDR1 as PRHDT and CDR2 as FYEKMQ (reference sequence). This CDR3 spans 16 amino acids. In DNA, the CDR3 is TGTGCCAGCAGCTTTGAAGGTAGCGGGAGATCTGAGACCCAGTACTTC. It translates to CASSFEGSGRSETQYF.

This clonotype was picked up one time. This chain joins TRBV19 and TRBJ1-3; D unclear. Trimming removed 4 bases from V and 0 bases from J, with 7 bases in between. Germline V gene lookup returns CDR1 LNHDA and CDR2 SQIVND (reference sequence). This CDR3 comprises 14 residues. The CDR3 reads CASSTTSSGNTIYF. DNA of the CDR3: TGTGCCAGTAGTACTACGAGCTCTGGAAACACCATATATTTT.

The chain recombines TRBV20-1 with TRBJ2-3; 12 bases line up with TRBD2. CDR1 is DFQATT, CDR2 SNEGSKA, per germline (reference sequence). V trimming: 6 bases; J trimming: 2 bases; junction bases outside the gene matches: 6. CDR3 length: 15 amino acids. CDR3 in amino acids: CSAPTSGGTTDTQYF. CDR3 DNA: TGCAGTGCCCCGACTAGCGGGGGCACCACAGATACGCAGTATTTT.

This rearrangement joins TRBV20-1 to TRBJ1-1; a possible D gene is TRBD1 (5 bases). The CDR3 has 12 residues. Germline V gene sequence: CDR1 DFQATT, CDR2 SNEGSKA (reference sequence). V gave up 6 bases and J gave up 3 bases, with 11 bases separating them. In DNA form, the CDR3 reads TGCAGTGCAACGGGGGGGTACACTGAAGCTTTCTTT. This sequence encodes CSATGGYTEAFF.

This clonotype has just a few counts. This chain connects TRBV12-3 or TRBV12-4 to TRBJ2-5, with D hard to call. The CDR3 length is 11 residues. V lost 2 bases and J lost 5, with 3 bases in between. The DNA of the CDR3 is TGTGCCAGCAGTTTACAGGAGACCCAGTACTTC. This sequence encodes CASSLQETQYF.

V is TRBV4-1 and J is TRBJ2-5, with D possibly called TRBD1 or TRBD2 (5 bases each). With 1 base removed from V and 1 base from J, the gap between germline ends came to 13 bases. From germline, CDR1 is MGHRA and CDR2 YSYEKL. The CDR3 extends over 16 amino acids. The CDR3 DNA reads TGCGCCAGCAGCCAAGCTCCGGGACGGACCCAAGAGACCCAGTACTTC. It is translated as CASSQAPGRTQETQYF.

The V and J genes are TRBV5-6 and TRBJ1-5, with D unclear. CDR3 length: 16 residues. Trimming removed 2 bases from V and 3 bases from J, with 15 bases in between. Germline CDR1 SGHDT, CDR2 YYEEEE. As DNA, the CDR3 is TGTGCCAGCAGCTTCGACCGTGGACCGATCAATCAGCCCCAGCATTTT. It is translated as CASSFDRGPINQPQHF. Together with reference TRBV5-6 and TRBJ1-5, the CDR3 gives the full variable domain: DAGVTQSPTHLIKTRGQQVTLRCSPKSGHDTVSWYQQALGQGPQFIFQYYEEEERQRGNFPDRFSGHQFPNYSSELNVNALLLGDSALYLCASSFDRGPINQPQHFGDGTRLSIL.

The J gene is TRBJ2-1, the V gene TRBV27; 7 bases match TRBD2. Germline V gene lookup returns CDR1 MNHEY and CDR2 SMNVEV (reference sequence). The CDR3 totals 15 residues. V trimming: 8 bases; J trimming: 0 bases; junction bases outside the gene matches: 7. The CDR3 DNA reads as TGTGCCAGCCGTACTAGCGCCTACTCCTACAATGAGCAGTTCTTC. Translation: CASRTSAYSYNEQFF.

The chain carries TRBV7-9 and TRBJ1-1, with D uncertain. V was trimmed by 7 bases and J by 0 bases, leaving 6 bases between them. The CDR3 contains 12 residues. The germline gives CDR1 SEHNR, CDR2 FQNEAQ (reference sequence). The chain's CDR3 is CASISMNTEAFF. The CDR3 nucleotides read TGTGCCAGCATTTCAATGAACACTGAAGCTTTCTTT. The full variable domain, in which reference TRBV7-9 and TRBJ1-1 provide the parts outside the CDR3, is DTGVSQNPRHKITKRGQNVTFRCDPISEHNRLYWYRQTLGQGPEFLTYFQNEAQLEKSRLLSDRFSAERPKGSFSTLEIQRTEQGDSAMYLCASISMNTEAFFGQGTRLTVV.

This chain joins TRBV30 and TRBJ2-1; D is perhaps TRBD1 or TRBD2 (5 bases each). This CDR3 comprises 14 residues. V lost 5 bases, J lost 10 bases, and 21 bases lay in between. The germline V gene has CDR1 GTSNPN and CDR2 SVGIG (reference sequence). CDR3 sequence: CAWCSGTPVEEQFF. The CDR3 nucleotides read TGTGCCTGGTGCTCCGGGACCCCCGTTGAAGAGCAGTTCTTC.

The J gene is TRBJ2-2, the V gene TRBV5-1, with no clear D. This CDR3 has 14 residues. Germline CDR1 and CDR2: SGHRS and YFSETQ. V was cut by 0 bases and J by 8 bases, with 11 bases left in between. The CDR3 bases are TGCGCCAGCAGCTTGGAAGCAAAGATGGGGGAGCTGTTTTTT. It translates to CASSLEAKMGELFF.

This clonotype was counted once. The chain couples TRBV7-2 to TRBJ1-2, with D possibly being TRBD1 (6 bases). The germline V gene encodes CDR1 SGHTA and CDR2 FQGNSA. CDR3 size: 16 residues. With 5 bases removed from V and 6 bases from J, the gap between germline ends came to 22 bases. CDR3 coding DNA: TGTGCCAGCAGCAGTTCCGGGACAAGTCGGAGGGATGGCTACACCTTC. This encodes CASSSSGTSRRDGYTF.

V is TRBV29-1 and J is TRBJ2-7; no clear D gene. CDR3 length: 12 amino acids. CDR1 SQVTM and CDR2 ANQGSEA come from the germline V gene. V was trimmed by 3 bases and J by 1 base, leaving 7 bases between them. The CDR3 nucleotides read TGCAGCGTTGACACCGATTCCTACGAGCAGTACTTC. Its protein is CSVDTDSYEQYF.

The rearrangement uses TRBV9 and TRBJ1-2; a weak D match, TRBD1 (6 bases). V was trimmed by 4 bases and J by 8 bases, leaving 18 bases between them. The CDR3 has 14 residues. Germline lookup yields CDR1 SGDLS and CDR2 YYNGEE. The chain's CDR3 is CASSNGGQGRGYTF. CDR3 nucleotides: TGTGCCAGCAGCAACGGAGGGCAGGGGCGAGGCTACACCTTC.

The gene calls are TRBV12-3 or TRBV12-4 and TRBJ2-7; 11 bases align to TRBD2. With V trimmed by 3 bases and J by 5 bases, 3 bases remained unmatched. The CDR3 is 14 residues long. The CDR3 DNA sequence: TGTGCCAGCAGTTTTAGCGGGGGGGATCACGAGCAGTACTTC. Translating it yields CASSFSGGDHEQYF.

The chain recombines TRBV4-1 with TRBJ2-3, with 7 bases matching TRBD1. CDR3 length: 15 amino acids. V lost 3 bases and J lost 2; bases outside the gene matches: 5. Germline V CDR1 and CDR2: MGHRA, YSYEKL. This chain's CDR3 is CASSQGDRDTDTQYF. The DNA for the CDR3 is TGCGCCAGCAGCCAGGGGGACAGAGACACAGATACGCAGTATTTT.

V and J are TRBV7-9 and TRBJ1-4; 7 nucleotides align to TRBD1. The germline V gene has CDR1 SEHNR and CDR2 FQNEAQ (reference sequence). CDR3 length equals 17 residues. V shed 1 base, J shed 3 bases, and the junction held 8 bases outside the gene matches. The CDR3 DNA reads as TGTGCCAGCAGCTTAGAGGACAGGCTTCGATCTAATGAAAAACTGTTTTTT. Its translation is CASSLEDRLRSNEKLFF. The full variable domain, its missing parts supplied by reference TRBV7-9 and TRBJ1-4, is DTGVSQNPRHKITKRGQNVTFRCDPISEHNRLYWYRQTLGQGPEFLTYFQNEAQLEKSRLLSDRFSAERPKGSFSTLEIQRTEQGDSAMYLCASSLEDRLRSNEKLFFGSGTQLSVL.

This clonotype was recorded only once. The V and J genes are TRBV13 and TRBJ1-6; perhaps TRBD1 as D (6 bases). V was clipped by 4 bases and J by 0 bases, with 10 bases between them. This CDR3 is 16 amino acids long. CDR1 is PRHDT and CDR2 is FYEKMQ in the germline V gene (reference sequence). CDR3 sequence (DNA): TGTGCCAGCAGCTCGGACAGAAGCTCCTATAATTCACCCCTCCACTTT. Encoded protein: CASSSDRSSYNSPLHF.

This chain's CDR3 is CASSIVAYSNYGYTF. CDR3 sequence (DNA): TGTGCCAGTAGTATAGTCGCTTATTCAAACTATGGCTACACCTTC. The rearrangement joins TRBV19 to TRBJ1-2; D is uncertain. Between the trimmed V and J ends, which lost 1 base and 2 bases, there was a span of 11 bases. This CDR3 region has 15 residues. Per the germline V gene, CDR1 is LNHDA and CDR2 is SQIVND (reference sequence).

This chain connects TRBV9 to TRBJ2-6; no reliable D call. The CDR3 contains 15 residues. The V gene's germline CDR1 is SGDLS and CDR2 YYNGEE. The germline V and J ends were trimmed by 1 base and 1 base, with 6 bases remaining between them. The CDR3 spells CASSVWGSGANVLTF. DNA of the CDR3: TGTGCCAGCAGCGTATGGGGATCTGGGGCCAACGTCCTGACTTTC. The whole variable domain, remainder taken from reference TRBV9 and TRBJ2-6, is DSGVTQTPKHLITATGQRVTLRCSPRSGDLSVYWYQQSLDQGLQFLIQYYNGEERAKGNILERFSAQQFPDLHSELNLSSLELGDSALYFCASSVWGSGANVLTFGAGSRLTVL.

The rearrangement joins TRBV5-1 to TRBJ1-1, with D uncertain. V was trimmed by 2 bases and J by 6 bases, leaving 11 bases between them. The CDR3 is 13 amino acids. Germline V gene sequence: CDR1 SGHRS, CDR2 YFSETQ. The CDR3 reads CASSLNIGAEAFF. CDR3 sequence (DNA): TGCGCCAGCAGCTTAAACATCGGGGCTGAAGCTTTCTTT.

This chain uses TRBV12-3 or TRBV12-4 with TRBJ2-6; D gene ambiguous. The CDR3 covers 13 residues. Trimming stripped 5 bases from V and 4 bases from J, with 6 bases between. The CDR3 region has the DNA TGTGCCAGCAGTCTTCTCGGGGCCAACGTCCTGACTTTC. As protein: CASSLLGANVLTF.

The chain combines TRBV6-1 with TRBJ2-7; D remains ambiguous. V was trimmed by 6 bases and J by 5 bases, leaving 20 bases between them. This CDR3 is built from 15 residues. The germline CDR1 and CDR2 sequences are MNHNS and SASEGT. CDR3 loop: CASSRYGVAPDEQYV. CDR3 sequence (DNA): TGTGCCAGCAGCCGTTACGGAGTGGCCCCGGACGAGCAGTACGTC.

The chain is built from TRBV5-1 and TRBJ2-7; D is unresolved. V was pared by 0 bases and J by 6 bases, with 10 bases between. The CDR3 covers 13 residues. CDR1 and CDR2 from the germline V gene are SGHRS and YFSETQ. CDR3 in amino acids: CASSLGTSSEQYF. The CDR3 DNA is TGCGCCAGCAGCTTGGGGACCTCTTCCGAGCAGTACTTC.

The chain has TRBV6-1 and TRBJ2-7; D gene unclear. CDR3 length: 14 residues. Germline CDR1 reads MNHNS; CDR2 reads SASEGT. Trimming shortened V by 3 bases and J by 0 bases, and 9 bases separated the two germline ends. The CDR3 here is CASSDDVNSYEQYF. The DNA for the CDR3 is TGTGCCAGCAGTGACGATGTGAACTCCTACGAGCAGTACTTC.

This chain uses TRBV20-1 with TRBJ2-7, with D perhaps matching TRBD1 or TRBD2 (6 bases each). The CDR3 covers 14 residues. Germline-derived CDR1 and CDR2 are DFQATT and SNEGSKA (reference sequence). Trimming pared 0 bases from V and 3 bases from J, leaving 12 bases between. The chain's CDR3 is CSARDRGGGYEQYF. The CDR3 nucleotides are TGCAGTGCTAGAGATCGTGGAGGGGGCTACGAGCAGTACTTC.

V and J are TRBV3-1 and TRBJ2-1; 8 bases match TRBD1. Germline V gives CDR1 LGHDT, CDR2 YNNKEL (reference sequence). The CDR3 runs to 19 residues. V lost 4 bases to trimming and J lost 0 bases; unmatched junction nucleotides: 14. In DNA form, the CDR3 reads TGTGCCAGCAGCCCAGGGGGCCCGAGGTACCATTACTCCTACAATGAGCAGTTCTTC. This encodes CASSPGGPRYHYSYNEQFF.

The CDR3 DNA follows: TGTGCCAGCAGCGTCCCCTTGACAGGAGAAAACGGGGAGCTGTTTTTT. Its translation is CASSVPLTGENGELFF. The rearrangement joins TRBV9 to TRBJ2-2, with D tentatively TRBD1 (6 bases). The CDR3 spans 16 residues. Germline CDR1 is SGDLS and CDR2 is YYNGEE. Trimming pared 2 bases from V and 7 bases from J, leaving 18 bases between.